The 9 T cell receptor beta chains in this list originate from one sample, sequenced in a study of early T cells in non-severe SARS-CoV-2 infection. Via MiXCR, TCRdb re-called the 5' RACE reads, giving one row per CDR3 protein. The table has roughly 53,000 distinct CDR3 sequences, 12% seen once. This specimen was whole blood, taken at baseline. Every receptor here comes from an adult who was a healthcare worker with PCR-confirmed SARS-CoV-2 infection or an uninfected control (not recorded which).

This clonotype appeared a few times. V gene TRBV19 combines with J gene TRBJ1-4; the D gene is possibly TRBD1 (6 bases). The V end was cut by 5 bases, the J end by 5 bases, with 12 bases between. The CDR3 has 14 amino acids. CDR1 LNHDA and CDR2 SQIVND come from the germline V gene (reference sequence). The CDR3 bases are TGTGCCAGTAGTCTTTGGGGGGCGAATGAAAAACTGTTTTTT. It yields the protein CASSLWGANEKLFF. The full variable domain, completed using reference TRBV19 and TRBJ1-4, is DGGITQSPKYLFRKEGQNVTLSCEQNLNHDAMYWYRQDPGQGLRLIYYSQIVNDFQKGDIAEGYSVSREKKESFPLTVTSAQKNPTAFYLCASSLWGANEKLFFGSGTQLSVL.

This clonotype showed up just once. The junction departs from germline at one end; a sequencing error may be responsible. The chain carries TRBV7-3 and TRBJ2-2, with D possibly matching TRBD1 (6 bases). CDR3 length: 15 residues. The germline CDR1 and CDR2 sequences are SGHTA and FQGTGA. Written as DNA, the CDR3 is TGTGTCAGCAGCAACAGACAGGCATCCACCGGGGAGCTGTTTTTT. Its protein product is CVSSNRQASTGELFF. The complete variable domain, with remaining parts taken from reference TRBV7-3 and TRBJ2-2, reads GAGVSQTPSNKVTEKGKYVELRCDPISGHTALYWYRQSLGQGPEFLIYFQGTGAADDSGLPNDRFFAVRPEGSVSTLKIQRTERGDSAVYLCVSSNRQASTGELFFGEGSRLTVL.

The chain combines TRBV20-1 with TRBJ2-1, with 13 bases that match TRBD2. V lost 3 bases to trimming and J lost 5 bases; unmatched junction nucleotides: 4. CDR1 and CDR2 (germline): DFQATT, SNEGSKA (reference sequence). The length of the CDR3 is 15 residues. CDR3: CSARTSGRSNNEQFF. The CDR3 DNA is TGCAGTGCTAGGACTAGCGGGAGGAGCAACAATGAGCAGTTCTTC.

This clonotype occurred many times. V gene TRBV7-9 combines with J gene TRBJ1-2; 9 nucleotides match TRBD1. CDR1 and CDR2 (germline): SEHNR, FQNEAQ (reference sequence). The CDR3 spans 14 residues. V lost 7 bases, J lost 6 bases, and 9 bases stayed unmatched. The CDR3 loop is CASTSRQGEDGYTF. The CDR3, as DNA: TGTGCCAGCACGAGTAGACAGGGGGAGGATGGCTACACCTTC.

This clonotype appeared a few times. V gene TRBV28 combines with J gene TRBJ2-7; D remains unclear. Trimming left V 4 bases short and J 2 bases short, with 9 bases between. Germline lookup yields CDR1 MDHEN and CDR2 SYDVKM. CDR3 length equals 13 residues. This CDR3 is CASSSPVTYEQYF. The CDR3, as DNA: TGTGCCAGCAGTTCGCCAGTCACCTACGAGCAGTACTTC.

As concerns this clonotype: Compared with germline, one end of the junction differs, possibly owing to a read error. The V and J genes are TRBV6-2 or TRBV6-3 and TRBJ1-2; D is perhaps TRBD1 (6 bases). CDR3 length equals 13 residues. Germline lookup yields CDR1 MNHEY and CDR2 SVGEGT. The DNA of the CDR3 is TGTGCCAGCAGTTATGGGGGCAACTATGGCTTCACCTTC. The encoded protein is CASSYGGNYGFTF.

The chain recombines TRBV28 with TRBJ1-2; D might be TRBD1 (5 bases). The CDR3 is 14 residues long. Per the germline V gene, CDR1 is MDHEN and CDR2 is SYDVKM. Trimming left V 2 bases short and J 7 bases short, with 14 bases between. CDR3 sequence (DNA): TGTGCCAGCAGTTTACTTGAAAACAGGCCTGGCTACACCTTC. It translates to CASSLLENRPGYTF.

This clonotype was counted at least ten times. The chain has TRBV5-1 and TRBJ1-1; TRBD1 might be the D (5 bases). The ends were cut back, 2 bases at V and 1 base at J, with 9 bases in the middle. This CDR3 has 14 residues. Germline V gives CDR1 SGHRS, CDR2 YFSETQ. The CDR3 coding sequence is TGCGCCAGCAGCTTACAGACAGAGAACACTGAAGCTTTCTTT. Translated, it gives CASSLQTENTEAFF.

This clonotype was picked up many times. J is TRBJ2-3 and V is TRBV6-2 or TRBV6-3; perhaps TRBD2 as D (5 bases). Deletions cut 6 bases from V and 0 bases from J, with 10 bases between. Germline loops: CDR1 MNHEY, CDR2 SVGEGT. The CDR3 covers 14 residues. This CDR3 reads CASSPADSTDTQYF. The CDR3 nucleotides are TGTGCCAGCAGCCCAGCGGATAGCACAGATACGCAGTATTTT.